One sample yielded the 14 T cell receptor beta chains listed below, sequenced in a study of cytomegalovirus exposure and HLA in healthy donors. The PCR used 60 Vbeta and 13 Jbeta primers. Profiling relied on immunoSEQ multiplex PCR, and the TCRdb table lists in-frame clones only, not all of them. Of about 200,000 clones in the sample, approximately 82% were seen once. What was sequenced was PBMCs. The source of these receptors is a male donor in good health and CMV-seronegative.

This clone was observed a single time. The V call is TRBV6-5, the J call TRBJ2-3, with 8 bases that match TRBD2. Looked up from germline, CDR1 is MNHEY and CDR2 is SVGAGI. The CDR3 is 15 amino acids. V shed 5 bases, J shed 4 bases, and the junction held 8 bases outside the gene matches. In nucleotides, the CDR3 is TGTGCCAGCAGTCTAGGGACTAGTCGCGCAGATACGCAGTATTTT. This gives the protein CASSLGTSRADTQYF.

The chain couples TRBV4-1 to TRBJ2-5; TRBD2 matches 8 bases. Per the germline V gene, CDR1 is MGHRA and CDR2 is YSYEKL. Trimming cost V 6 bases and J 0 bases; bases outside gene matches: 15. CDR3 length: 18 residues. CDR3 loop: CASRAGGRTNENQETQYF. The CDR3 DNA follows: TGCGCCAGCAGGGCGGGGGGAAGGACTAACGAAAACCAAGAGACCCAGTACTTC.

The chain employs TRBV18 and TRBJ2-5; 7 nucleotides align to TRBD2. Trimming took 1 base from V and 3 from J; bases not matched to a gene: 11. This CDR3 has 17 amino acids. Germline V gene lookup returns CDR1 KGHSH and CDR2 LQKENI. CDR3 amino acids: CASSPLDMIGGKETQYF. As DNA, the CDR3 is TGTGCCAGCTCACCACTTGATATGATCGGGGGGAAAGAGACCCAGTACTTC.

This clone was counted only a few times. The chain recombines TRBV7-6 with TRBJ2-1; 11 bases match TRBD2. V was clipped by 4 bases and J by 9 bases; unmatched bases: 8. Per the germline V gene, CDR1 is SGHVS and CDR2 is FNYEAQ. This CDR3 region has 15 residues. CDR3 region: CASSSLAGGLSEQFF. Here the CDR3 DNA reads TGTGCCAGCAGCTCTTTAGCGGGAGGGTTAAGTGAGCAGTTCTTC.

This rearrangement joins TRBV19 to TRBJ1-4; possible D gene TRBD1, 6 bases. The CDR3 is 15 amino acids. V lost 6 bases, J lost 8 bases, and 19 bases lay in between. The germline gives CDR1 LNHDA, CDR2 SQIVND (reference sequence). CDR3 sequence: CASSPRAQGGEKLFF. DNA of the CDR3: TGTGCCAGTAGCCCGAGGGCACAGGGCGGAGAAAAACTGTTTTTT. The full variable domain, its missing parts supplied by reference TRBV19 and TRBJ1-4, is DGGITQSPKYLFRKEGQNVTLSCEQNLNHDAMYWYRQDPGQGLRLIYYSQIVNDFQKGDIAEGYSVSREKKESFPLTVTSAQKNPTAFYLCASSPRAQGGEKLFFGSGTQLSVL.

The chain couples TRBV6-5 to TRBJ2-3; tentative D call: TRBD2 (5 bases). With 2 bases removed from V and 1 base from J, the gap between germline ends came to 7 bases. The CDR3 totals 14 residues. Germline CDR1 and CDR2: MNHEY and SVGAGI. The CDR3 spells CASSYGLRTDTQYF. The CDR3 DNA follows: TGTGCCAGCAGTTACGGACTCCGCACAGATACGCAGTATTTT.

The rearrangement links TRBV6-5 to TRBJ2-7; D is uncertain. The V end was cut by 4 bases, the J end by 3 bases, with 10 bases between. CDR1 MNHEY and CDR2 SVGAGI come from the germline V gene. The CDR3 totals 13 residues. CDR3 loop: CASSSPPYYEQYF. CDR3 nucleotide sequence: TGTGCCAGCAGTTCCCCTCCTTACTACGAGCAGTACTTC.

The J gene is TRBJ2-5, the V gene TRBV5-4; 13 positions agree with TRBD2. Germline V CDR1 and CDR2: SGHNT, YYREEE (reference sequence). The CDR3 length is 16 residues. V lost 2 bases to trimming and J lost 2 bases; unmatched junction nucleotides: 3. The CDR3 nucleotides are TGTGCCAGCAGCTTCGGACTAGCGGGAGTTCAAGAGACCCAGTACTTC. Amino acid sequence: CASSFGLAGVQETQYF.

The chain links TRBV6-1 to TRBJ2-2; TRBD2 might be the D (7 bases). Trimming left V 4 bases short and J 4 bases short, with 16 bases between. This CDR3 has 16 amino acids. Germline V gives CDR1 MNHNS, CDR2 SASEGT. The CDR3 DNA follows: TGTGCCAGCAGTGGGGTCGGGGGGCTAGGCACCGGGGAGCTGTTTTTT. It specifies CASSGVGGLGTGELFF.

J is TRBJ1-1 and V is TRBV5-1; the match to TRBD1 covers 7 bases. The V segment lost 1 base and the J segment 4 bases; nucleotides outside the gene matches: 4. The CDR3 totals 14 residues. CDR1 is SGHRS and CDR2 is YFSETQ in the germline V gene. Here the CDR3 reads CASSLQGVGTEAFF. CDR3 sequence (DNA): TGCGCCAGCAGCTTGCAGGGGGTGGGCACTGAAGCTTTCTTT.

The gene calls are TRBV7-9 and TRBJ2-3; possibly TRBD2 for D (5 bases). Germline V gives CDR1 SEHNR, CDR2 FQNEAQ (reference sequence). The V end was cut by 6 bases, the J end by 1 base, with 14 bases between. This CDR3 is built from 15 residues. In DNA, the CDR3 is TGTGCCAGCAGTCTAGTGAGGGATCGCACAGATACGCAGTATTTT. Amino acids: CASSLVRDRTDTQYF.

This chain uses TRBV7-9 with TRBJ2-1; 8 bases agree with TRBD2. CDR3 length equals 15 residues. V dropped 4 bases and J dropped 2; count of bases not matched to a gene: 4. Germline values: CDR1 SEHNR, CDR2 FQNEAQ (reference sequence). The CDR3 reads CASSYSGNAYNEQFF. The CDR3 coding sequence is TGTGCCAGCAGCTATAGCGGGAACGCCTACAATGAGCAGTTCTTC. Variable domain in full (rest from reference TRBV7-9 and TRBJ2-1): DTGVSQNPRHKITKRGQNVTFRCDPISEHNRLYWYRQTLGQGPEFLTYFQNEAQLEKSRLLSDRFSAERPKGSFSTLEIQRTEQGDSAMYLCASSYSGNAYNEQFFGPGTRLTVL.

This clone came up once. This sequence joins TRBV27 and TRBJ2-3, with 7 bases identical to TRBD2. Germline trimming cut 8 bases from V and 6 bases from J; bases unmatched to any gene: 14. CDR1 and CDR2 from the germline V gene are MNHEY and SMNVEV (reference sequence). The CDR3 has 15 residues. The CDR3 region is CASSGLAGARDTQYF. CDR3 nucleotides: TGTGCCAGCTCAGGGCTGGCGGGAGCCAGGGATACGCAGTATTTT.

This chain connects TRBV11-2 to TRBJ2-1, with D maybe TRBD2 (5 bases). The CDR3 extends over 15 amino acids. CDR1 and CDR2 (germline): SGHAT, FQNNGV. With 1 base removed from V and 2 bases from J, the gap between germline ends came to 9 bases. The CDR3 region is CASSLGLAAYNEQFF. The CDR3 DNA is TGTGCCAGCAGCTTAGGGCTAGCCGCCTACAATGAGCAGTTCTTC.